The source of this TCR beta chain is a study of spatial heterogeneity in lung cancer. Study-level points and caveats: Expanded tumor TCRs that were ubiquitous appeared in blood more at resection than follow-up.

This clonotype was seen repeatedly, ten times or more. Its antigen is currently unknown. Each TCR cDNA molecule bore a unique molecular identifier. TCRdb reprocessed the 5' RACE reads with MiXCR, giving one entry per CDR3 protein. The sample holds some 21,000 distinct CDR3 sequences, 4.5% to 5.5% seen once. As for time point: sample taken at primary tumor resection. The donor group consisted of around 70 patients who had untreated, early-stage non-small cell lung cancer. Whole RNA, which was extracted from tumor, nontumor lung tissue or frozen PBMC, was sequenced without any cell sorting. CDR1 and CDR2 from the germline V gene are DFQATT and SNEGSKA (reference sequence). This CDR3 is 18 amino acids long. V trimming: 0 bases; J trimming: 2 bases; junction bases outside the gene matches: 10.

The receptor comes from a male donor with early-stage non-small cell lung cancer. V and J are TRBV20-1 and TRBJ2-2, with 9 bases aligning to TRBD1. The sample consisted of PBMCs, taken at surgery. The CDR3, as DNA: TGCAGTGCTAGAGACGCTGGGGGACAGGGCGCTAACACCGGGGAGCTGTTTTTT. This sequence encodes CSARDAGGQGANTGELFF.